Listed here are 23 T cell receptor beta chains from one sample, sequenced in a study of neurological immune-mediated disorders. One entry per CDR3 protein, called by TCRdb with MiXCR from the 5' RACE reads. The repertoire has roughly 61,000 distinct CDR3 sequences, 24% of them found once; the top ten carry 3.5% to 5.5%. Time point denoted: technical triplicate 2. Sequencing used PBMCs. The receptors stem from a man aged 55 to 70 with HTLV-1-associated myelopathy (HAM/TSP).

In its sample, this clonotype was seen many times. The chain employs TRBV5-1 and TRBJ1-2; 10 nucleotides match TRBD1. V lost 4 bases to trimming and J lost 6 bases; unmatched junction nucleotides: 3. Germline CDR1 SGHRS, CDR2 YFSETQ. This CDR3 is 13 amino acids long. CDR3 sequence reads: CASSLGQGDGYTF. The CDR3 coding sequence is TGCGCCAGCAGCCTCGGACAGGGGGATGGCTACACCTTC.

This clonotype was observed a few times. The V call is TRBV12-3 or TRBV12-4, the J call TRBJ2-7; D is ambiguous. CDR3 length: 14 amino acids. V was trimmed by 1 base and J by 2 bases, leaving 9 bases between them. CDR3 nucleotide sequence: TGTGCCAGCAGTTTAGGACTGGATGCCTACGAGCAGTACTTC. Translation: CASSLGLDAYEQYF.

This clonotype was found many times. The CDR3 bases are TGCGCCAGCAGCCAAAAAGCGTCAGCGGGATTACACAATGAGCAGTTCTTC. Translating it yields CASSQKASAGLHNEQFF. The chain has TRBV4-1 and TRBJ2-1; 7 nucleotides align to TRBD2. The CDR3 contains 17 residues. After removal of 2 bases from V and 5 bases from J, the junction contained 12 bases not matched to a gene. Germline lookup yields CDR1 MGHRA and CDR2 YSYEKL.

The chain couples TRBV20-1 to TRBJ2-1, with 8 bases fitting TRBD2. With V trimmed by 4 bases and J by 8 bases, 13 bases remained unmatched. CDR3 size: 15 residues. The germline V gene encodes CDR1 DFQATT and CDR2 SNEGSKA (reference sequence). The CDR3 reads CSAILLAGLLYEQFF. CDR3 sequence (DNA): TGCAGTGCTATCTTATTAGCGGGACTTCTGTATGAGCAGTTCTTC.

This clonotype has at least ten counts. This chain connects TRBV20-1 to TRBJ2-1; 8 bases align to TRBD2. The length of the CDR3 is 17 residues. The germline gives CDR1 DFQATT, CDR2 SNEGSKA (reference sequence). J was trimmed by 4 bases and V by 3 bases; bases with no gene match: 14. The CDR3 DNA reads TGCAGTGCTAGTTCCGGGTTGGCGGGAGGCAGGTACAATGAGCAGTTCTTC. It translates to CSASSGLAGGRYNEQFF.

This clonotype was seen ten or more times. In DNA, the CDR3 is TGTGCCAGCAGTCCGGGGACTTCTCAGCAAGAGACCCAGTACTTC. This translates into CASSPGTSQQETQYF. This chain links TRBV12-3 or TRBV12-4 with TRBJ2-5, with a weak D call TRBD2 (6 bases). The CDR3 is 15 residues long. V was trimmed by 5 bases and J by 2 bases, leaving 15 bases between them.

This clonotype was picked up many times. DNA of the CDR3: TGTGCCATCAGTGAGTACTCTGGACAGGGGGCATTGAACACTGAAGCTTTCTTT. It encodes CAISEYSGQGALNTEAFF. The chain links TRBV10-3 to TRBJ1-1; TRBD1 aligns across 11 bases. Germline assignment: CDR1 ENHRY and CDR2 SYGVKD. Trimming cost V 1 base and J 0 bases; bases outside gene matches: 7. The CDR3 runs to 18 residues.

J is TRBJ2-2 and V is TRBV25-1, with D perhaps assigned TRBD1 or TRBD2 (5 bases each). V lost 5 bases to trimming and J lost 3 bases, with 13 bases between them. CDR3 length: 15 amino acids. The germline V gene has CDR1 MGHDK and CDR2 SYGVNS. CDR3 amino acids: CASSLGEKDTGELFF. The DNA of the CDR3 is TGTGCCAGCAGTTTAGGGGAGAAAGACACCGGGGAGCTGTTTTTT.

This clonotype has a count of ten or more. The chain couples TRBV7-8 to TRBJ1-4; tentative D call: TRBD1 (6 bases). Trimming stripped 11 bases from V and 8 bases from J, with 18 bases between. The CDR3 is 13 residues long. Germline CDR1 and CDR2: SGHVS and FQNEAQ. The chain's CDR3 is CAVTQGVLEKLFF. In nucleotides, the CDR3 is TGTGCCGTAACACAGGGCGTATTAGAAAAACTGTTTTTT. The full variable domain, in which reference TRBV7-8 and TRBJ1-4 provide the parts outside the CDR3, is GAGVSQSPRYKVAKRGQDVALRCDPISGHVSLFWYQQALGQGPEFLTYFQNEAQLDKSGLPSDRFFAERPEGSVSTLKIQRTQQEDSAVYLCAVTQGVLEKLFFGSGTQLSVL.

The V call is TRBV6-6, the J call TRBJ2-5; TRBD2 might be the D (6 bases). The CDR3 is 13 amino acids. CDR1 is MNHNY and CDR2 is SVGAGI in the germline V gene (reference sequence). V lost 6 bases and J 0 bases, leaving 8 bases between the germline ends. Here the CDR3 reads CASRAGYQETQYF. Here the CDR3 DNA reads TGTGCCAGCAGGGCGGGGTACCAAGAGACCCAGTACTTC.

This clonotype was counted at least ten times. The V call is TRBV27, the J call TRBJ2-1; a weak D match, TRBD2 (6 bases). The CDR3 has 17 amino acids. V was cut by 5 bases and J by 0 bases, with 17 bases left in between. CDR1 MNHEY and CDR2 SMNVEV come from the germline V gene (reference sequence). The CDR3 reads CASSVTSFPSSYNEQFF. The CDR3, as DNA: TGTGCCAGCAGTGTGACTAGTTTTCCAAGCTCCTACAATGAGCAGTTCTTC.

The chain joins TRBV29-1 to TRBJ1-1, with 10 bases identical to TRBD1. J was trimmed by 1 base and V by 4 bases; bases with no gene match: 0. The germline V gene encodes CDR1 SQVTM and CDR2 ANQGSEA. CDR3 length equals 13 residues. CDR3 coding DNA: TGCAGCGTTGGGGACAGGGGGAACACTGAAGCTTTCTTT. Its translation: CSVGDRGNTEAFF. Full variable domain (outside the CDR3, taken from reference TRBV29-1 and TRBJ1-1): SAVISQKPSRDICQRGTSLTIQCQVDSQVTMMFWYRQQPGQSLTLIATANQGSEATYESGFVIDKFPISRPNLTFSTLTVSNMSPEDSSIYLCSVGDRGNTEAFFGQGTRLTVV.

This clonotype was observed a few times. The V call is TRBV3-1, the J call TRBJ2-1; 15 positions match TRBD2. V shed 5 bases, J shed 7 bases, and the junction held 6 bases outside the gene matches. Germline V gene sequence: CDR1 LGHDT, CDR2 YNNKEL (reference sequence). CDR3 size: 16 residues. Here the CDR3 reads CASSSRGLAGGNEQFF. In nucleotides, the CDR3 is TGTGCCAGCAGCTCCCGGGGACTAGCGGGAGGAAATGAGCAGTTCTTC.

The chain couples TRBV6-5 to TRBJ1-4, with D hard to call. Germline assignment: CDR1 MNHEY and CDR2 SVGAGI. The CDR3 runs to 14 residues. The V and J ends lost 2 bases and 4 bases respectively, with 8 bases between them. In DNA form, the CDR3 reads TGTGCCAGCAGTTACGGACGGTTTAATGAAAAACTGTTTTTT. This codes for CASSYGRFNEKLFF.

This clonotype was observed at least ten times. The J gene is TRBJ1-1, the V gene TRBV12-3 or TRBV12-4, with D unresolved. V lost 4 bases and J lost 6, with 9 bases in between. The CDR3 loop spans 12 amino acids. This CDR3 is CASSYGGSEAFF. Here the CDR3 DNA reads TGTGCCAGCAGTTACGGAGGTTCTGAAGCTTTCTTT.

This clonotype was seen at least ten times. The chain carries TRBV6-6 and TRBJ2-5; 13 bases match TRBD2. The ends lost 4 bases at V and 5 bases at J; junction bases unmatched: 10. The CDR3 has 17 residues. Germline CDR1 is MNHNY and CDR2 is SVGAGI (reference sequence). The DNA of the CDR3 is TGTGCCAGCAGTTTCTTCCCTACACTAGCGGGAGGGGAGACCCAGTACTTC. Protein: CASSFFPTLAGGETQYF.

This clonotype was counted many times. This rearrangement joins TRBV3-1 to TRBJ2-5; 14 bases match TRBD2. J was trimmed by 5 bases and V by 4 bases; bases with no gene match: 6. CDR1 and CDR2 from the germline V gene are LGHDT and YNNKEL (reference sequence). The CDR3 sequence is 16 residues long. CDR3 amino acids: CASSPLGTSGSETQYF. CDR3 bases: TGTGCCAGCAGCCCTCTCGGGACTAGCGGGAGTGAGACCCAGTACTTC.

As regards this clonotype: One end of the junction fails to match germline, which may point to a read error. CDR3 sequence reads: CVSSLTFSLLNEQFF. The DNA of the CDR3 is TGTGTCAGCAGCCTTACTTTTTCCCTTTTAAATGAGCAGTTCTTC. This chain connects TRBV11-2 to TRBJ2-1; no clear D. The CDR3 spans 15 residues. Germline CDR1 reads SGHAT; CDR2 reads FQNNGV.

V gene TRBV20-1 combines with J gene TRBJ2-3; D possibly uses TRBD1 or TRBD2 (5 bases each). CDR1 is DFQATT and CDR2 is SNEGSKA in the germline V gene (reference sequence). This CDR3 is 13 amino acids long. CDR3 nucleotide sequence: TGCAATGCCGGTACGGGGCAAGCAGATACGCAGTATTTT. It encodes CNAGTGQADTQYF.

Many counts were recorded for this clonotype. The chain has TRBV27 and TRBJ2-3; no clear D gene. The CDR3 has 17 amino acids. Trimming pared 4 bases from V and 0 bases from J, leaving 17 bases between. Germline assignment: CDR1 MNHEY and CDR2 SMNVEV (reference sequence). The CDR3 protein is CASSSTPHSYSTDTQYF. The CDR3 region has the DNA TGTGCCAGCAGTTCGACTCCACACAGCTATAGCACAGATACGCAGTATTTT.

A single count supports this clonotype. The chain employs TRBV12-3 or TRBV12-4 and TRBJ1-4; tentatively, D is TRBD1 (6 bases). The germline V and J ends were trimmed by 7 bases and 3 bases, with 18 bases remaining between them. CDR3 length equals 16 residues. CDR3 protein: CASIRDIQGANEKLFF. The CDR3 DNA follows: TGTGCCAGCATTCGGGACATCCAGGGTGCTAATGAAAAACTGTTTTTT.

This clonotype was seen just once. The chain employs TRBV30 and TRBJ1-2; 8 nucleotides match TRBD1. Germline lookup yields CDR1 GTSNPN and CDR2 SVGIG (reference sequence). The CDR3 totals 12 residues. Germline trimming cut 8 bases from V and 12 bases from J; bases unmatched to any gene: 14. CDR3 in amino acids: CARGAGQGGHTF. In DNA, the CDR3 is TGTGCCCGGGGCGCCGGACAGGGCGGCCACACCTTC.

This clonotype was seen at least ten times. The J gene is TRBJ2-1, the V gene TRBV3-1; 8 bases map to TRBD2. Germline-derived CDR1 and CDR2 are LGHDT and YNNKEL (reference sequence). After removal of 4 bases from V and 6 bases from J, the junction contained 11 bases not matched to a gene. The CDR3 consists of 16 residues. Here the CDR3 DNA reads TGTGCCAGCAGCCCAAATGGGGGGACTAGGAGCAATGAGCAGTTCTTC. This gives the protein CASSPNGGTRSNEQFF.